The sequence of this T cell receptor (beta chain) was determined in a study of blood T cells in healthy people across ages. Across the whole study: Per every two T cells, about one barcoded beta molecule was captured by template switching. Points from the study as a whole: Versus aged donors, long-lived donors had higher diversity and more naive CD4+ cells.

Alongside a J-beta primer mix, a sample-barcoded 5' primer served in a second PCR lasting about 7 to 11 cycles. From each sample, at least 2.5 million paired-end reads containing CDR3 were obtained. TCRdb redid the calling of the 5' RACE reads with MiXCR, one entry per CDR3 protein. Of roughly 1.7 million distinct CDR3 sequences detected, roughly 32% appear once; the ten largest clones hold 11%. The donors, all healthy, were Caucasians living in Russia, aged roughly 6 to 100. As regards this clonotype: Antigen unknown.

Looked up from germline, CDR1 is SGHAT and CDR2 is FQNNGV. V shed 5 bases and J shed 9 bases, with 8 bases lying between them. The CDR3 is made up of 11 amino acids. Sequencing was done on a sample of blood. The chain employs TRBV11-2 and TRBJ2-1, with D uncertain. This sequence was found in a woman in her 30s in good health. CDR3 bases: TGTGCCAGCAGCACCGTGTTTGAGCAGTTCTTC. It translates to CASSTVFEQFF.